This is a list of T cell receptor beta chains from one sample in a study of blood T cell repertoires in COVID-19. TCRdb keeps only in-frame clones here, not all; method: immunoSEQ multiplex PCR. The sample records 60,000 or so clones, about 80% being singletons. Material: peripheral blood. These receptors were taken from a man aged 25 to 40 with COVID-19, enrolled during active disease. Both conserved end residues are trimmed from each CDR3. Expanded clones get a size class; other rows say once, few or many, or leave the size out.

>TRBV4-1|.|TRBJ2-7
ASSPGQGSYEQY
>TRBV11-1|once|TRBJ2-1
ASRRTGSSYNEQF
>TRBV28|.|TRBJ1-5
ASSFRGSGQPQH
>TRBV6-5|few|TRBJ2-2
ASSYERPGELF
>TRBV7-2|few|TRBJ2-2
ASSAGLAGDGGELF
>TRBV7-9|.|TRBJ2-7
ASSLARGYEQY
>TRBV30|.|TRBJ1-2
AWSVPTGTGNYGYT
>TRBV9|.|TRBJ1-2
ASSVDSGTGAAFYGYT
>TRBV14|.|TRBJ2-3
ASSRLRGIGDTQY
>TRBV28|.|TRBJ2-3
ASSLVPGIREISSTDTQY
>TRBV7-6|few|TRBJ1-6
ASSLALRPYNSPLH
>TRBV24-1|.|TRBJ2-7
ATSDDNSYEQY
>TRBV6-6|.|TRBJ2-7
ATQDRNLGHEQY
>TRBV4-1|.|TRBJ2-3
ASSSAGGKGDTQY
>TRBV3-1/TRBV3-2|.|TRBJ2-5
ASSQAGQKTQY
>TRBV10-3|.|TRBJ2-1
AISDKGSSYNEQF
>TRBV6-6|.|TRBJ2-5
ASWSGQDQETQY
>TRBV9|.|TRBJ2-1
ASQPGTSRDEQF